These T cell receptor beta chains were read from a single sample in a study of response to subunit inactivated influenza vaccine. TCRdb redid the calling of the RT-PCR reads with MiXCR, one entry per CDR3 protein. The sample has 450,000 to 700,000 distinct CDR3 sequences, around 15% seen once. The specimen was PBMCs from blood, collected 12 days after vaccination. The receptors were gathered from a man aged 50 to 59 who received an inactivated influenza vaccine. The CDR3 runs from the conserved cysteine through the conserved F or W. The D gene is left open where the match is weak. Some rows mark clone size as missing; the rest say once, few, many or name a class of expanded clone.

size,J,D,length,V,DNA,CDR3
many,TRBJ2-7,NA,12,TRBV2,TGTGCCAGCAGTTCAAGACTTGAAAAGCGGTACTTC,CASSSRLEKRYF
few,TRBJ1-1,TRBD1,16,TRBV5-1,TGCGCCAGCAGCCCAGGACAGGGGTCGGCGAACACTGAAGCTTTCTTT,CASSPGQGSANTEAFF
NA,TRBJ1-1,NA,13,TRBV5-1,TGCGCCAGCAGCCGCGACCCGACGTTAGAAGCTTTCTTT,CASSRDPTLEAFF
few,TRBJ1-4,NA,15,TRBV4-2,TGTGCCAGCAGCCAAGAGCCGGGGAAAGGTGAAAAACTGTTTTTT,CASSQEPGKGEKLFF
NA,TRBJ2-1,NA,18,TRBV6-2/TRBV6-3,TGTGCCAGCACCTCGGCCCGGACTGCAGAAAGCTCCTACAATGAGCAGTTCTTC,CASTSARTAESSYNEQFF
many,TRBJ2-7,TRBD1,15,TRBV7-2,TGTGCCAGCAGCGACGGACAGGGAGGATCCTACGAGCAGTACTTC,CASSDGQGGSYEQYF
NA,TRBJ1-2,NA,14,TRBV7-9,TGTGCCAGCAGCGCTTCAAACCGGGCCTATGGCTACACCTTC,CASSASNRAYGYTF
few,TRBJ2-7,TRBD1,14,TRBV29-1,TGCAGCGTTGAAGACAGACAGGGAGTTGGCGAGCAGTACTTC,CSVEDRQGVGEQYF
few,TRBJ2-1,NA,12,TRBV6-1,TGTGCCAGCAGTGTCAGTAACAATGAGCAGTTCTTC,CASSVSNNEQFF
few,TRBJ2-7,TRBD1,15,TRBV9,TGTGCCAGCAGCGCCGGACAGGGGGCAGTCTACGAGCAGTACTTC,CASSAGQGAVYEQYF
many,TRBJ2-7,NA,13,TRBV12-3/TRBV12-4,TGTGCCAGCAGTCCCCGGTCCGCCTACGAGCAGTACTTC,CASSPRSAYEQYF
NA,TRBJ2-1,TRBD2,14,TRBV6-2/TRBV6-3,TGTGCCAGCAGTTTAGCGGGAGGGCAGAGTGAGCAGTTCTTC,CASSLAGGQSEQFF
NA,TRBJ1-5,NA,15,TRBV6-5,TGTGCCAGCAGTCCTAAATGGGGTAGCAATCAGCCCCAGCATTTT,CASSPKWGSNQPQHF
few,TRBJ2-1,NA,14,TRBV4-1,TGCGCCAGAAAACAGGGTACCTTGTCCCCTCAGCAGTTCTTC,CARKQGTLSPQQFF
few,TRBJ2-2,TRBD2,19,TRBV11-1,TGTGCCAGCAGCCCCCACCGGACTAGCGGGGCGTTAAACACCGGGGAGCTGTTTTTT,CASSPHRTSGALNTGELFF
many,TRBJ2-7,TRBD1,14,TRBV27,TGTGCCAGCAGTTTAAAGACAGGGGAAGGCGAGCAGTACTTC,CASSLKTGEGEQYF
NA,TRBJ2-2,NA,12,TRBV12-3/TRBV12-4,TGTGCCAGCAGAGCAGGGGATGGGGAGCTGTTTTTT,CASRAGDGELFF
many,TRBJ2-1,TRBD2,16,TRBV7-2,TGTGCCAGCAGCAGGACCGGGACTAGCGGGAGCTATGAGCAGTTCTTC,CASSRTGTSGSYEQFF
NA,TRBJ2-1,TRBD1,16,TRBV24-1,TGTGCCACCAGTGAAAAGGGGACAGGGGTATCGAATGAGCAGTTCTTC,CATSEKGTGVSNEQFF
NA,TRBJ2-7,NA,14,TRBV11-2,TGTGCCAGCAGCTACCGGGACCCCACCTACGAGCAGTACTTC,CASSYRDPTYEQYF
few,TRBJ2-7,NA,14,TRBV7-9,TGTGCCAGCAGCCCTGGACGGGCAACCTACGAGCAGTACTTC,CASSPGRATYEQYF
many,TRBJ2-7,NA,11,TRBV3-1,TGTGCCAGCAGCCTTCCCTACGAGCAGTACTTC,CASSLPYEQYF
few,TRBJ1-1,TRBD1,14,TRBV5-1,TGCGCCAGCAGCGTTGGACAGGGGAGGGGTGAAGCTTTCTTT,CASSVGQGRGEAFF
NA,TRBJ2-2,NA,16,TRBV4-2,TGTGCCAGCAGCCAAGACGGCAGGGCGAACACCGGGGAGCTGTTTTTT,CASSQDGRANTGELFF
NA,TRBJ1-2,TRBD1,14,TRBV11-2,TGTGCCAGCAAAAAGACAGGGGCCCTAGTCGGCTACACCTTC,CASKKTGALVGYTF
NA,TRBJ1-1,TRBD1,18,TRBV20-1,TGCAGTGCTAGAGTCCAGGGGGCAATCCCCCGAGCGGACACTGAAGCTTTCTTT,CSARVQGAIPRADTEAFF
NA,TRBJ2-7,NA,13,TRBV7-9,TGTGCCAGCAGCTTAGGTCCCAGGGAAGAGCAGTACTTC,CASSLGPREEQYF
many,TRBJ2-2,TRBD1,15,TRBV5-1,TGCGCCAGCAGCACGGGACAGGGGTTCTCCGGGGAGCTGTTTTTT,CASSTGQGFSGELFF
NA,TRBJ2-1,TRBD1,12,TRBV29-1,TGCAGCGCCGCAGGGGGCGGCAATGAGCAGTTCTTC,CSAAGGGNEQFF
few,TRBJ2-1,TRBD2,16,TRBV2,TGTGCCAGCACCCTACTAGGGACTAGCAGTTACAATGAGCAGTTCTTC,CASTLLGTSSYNEQFF
NA,TRBJ2-1,NA,15,TRBV6-2/TRBV6-3,TGTGCCAGCAACCATATGAGCTCTTCCTACAATGAGCAGTTCTTC,CASNHMSSSYNEQFF
NA,TRBJ2-3,NA,14,TRBV9,TGTGCCAGCAGCGTAGAGTGGGCGTCAGATACGCAGTATTTT,CASSVEWASDTQYF
few,TRBJ2-2,NA,13,TRBV7-2,TGTGCCAGCAGCCCATGGTACACCGGGGAGCTGTTTTTT,CASSPWYTGELFF
NA,TRBJ2-1,NA,12,TRBV29-1,TGCAGCGCCGTCCCCGGGACGGGCCGACAGTTCTTC,CSAVPGTGRQFF
few,TRBJ2-2,NA,16,TRBV4-3,TGCGCCAGCAGCCAATCCCGGGGGTCCCTCGCCGGGGAGCTGTTTTTT,CASSQSRGSLAGELFF
few,TRBJ2-1,NA,17,TRBV20-1,TGCAGTGCCACGAACGCATTCACGGGAAACTCCTACAATGAGCAGTTCTTC,CSATNAFTGNSYNEQFF
NA,TRBJ2-7,TRBD1,13,TRBV7-6,TGTGCCAGCAGCATAGACCACAGGGGCGAGCAGTACTTC,CASSIDHRGEQYF
NA,TRBJ1-2,TRBD1,14,TRBV6-1,TGTGCCAGCAGCCACAGGGGCCCAACGGGAGGCTACACCTTC,CASSHRGPTGGYTF
NA,TRBJ2-5,NA,16,TRBV12-3/TRBV12-4,TGTGCCAGCAGTCCCCAGGTTGGGGGCCAACAAGAGACCCAGTACTTC,CASSPQVGGQQETQYF
few,TRBJ2-3,TRBD2,15,TRBV6-1,TGTGCCAGCAGTAGGACTAGCGGGGCCTCAGATACGCAGTATTTT,CASSRTSGASDTQYF
NA,TRBJ2-1,NA,15,TRBV7-2,TGTGCCAGCAGCCCCGGGTCTCGTTCGGGGAATGAGCAGTTCTTC,CASSPGSRSGNEQFF
few,TRBJ2-5,TRBD1,14,TRBV9,TGTGCCAGCAGCGTAGTGGACAGGGGAGAGACCCAGTACTTC,CASSVVDRGETQYF
once,TRBJ2-3,NA,15,TRBV10-3,TGTGCCACCTACCGCGAAGGGCGCGGCACAGATACGCAGTATTTT,CATYREGRGTDTQYF
NA,TRBJ1-2,NA,13,TRBV25-1,TGTGCCAGCAGTGAACGCAACCTTGGGGGCTACACCTTC,CASSERNLGGYTF
NA,TRBJ2-7,TRBD2,20,TRBV20-1,TGCAGTGCTAGAGATCGATCAGCGTGGACTAGCGGGAGGGCCGGATACGAGCAGTACTTC,CSARDRSAWTSGRAGYEQYF
NA,TRBJ2-3,NA,12,TRBV27,TGTGCCAGCAGTTTGTCTGGGGTTACGCAGTATTTT,CASSLSGVTQYF
NA,TRBJ2-7,NA,12,TRBV29-1,TGCAGCGTTGTACAGACTAGCTACGAGCAGTACTTC,CSVVQTSYEQYF
few,TRBJ2-3,TRBD2,17,TRBV7-9,TGTGCCAGCAGCCCGCGGACTAGCGGGGGCTACACAGATACGCAGTATTTT,CASSPRTSGGYTDTQYF
many,TRBJ1-1,NA,14,TRBV7-2,TGTGCCAGCAGCTTAACTGTTGGTCAAACTGAAGCTTTCTTT,CASSLTVGQTEAFF
few,TRBJ2-7,NA,15,TRBV15,TGTGCCACCAGCAGAGATAGCGGCCCCGGCTACGAGCAGTACTTC,CATSRDSGPGYEQYF
few,TRBJ2-3,NA,14,TRBV18,TGTGCCAGCTCACCATTAGCGAACACAGATACGCAGTATTTT,CASSPLANTDTQYF
few,TRBJ1-1,NA,16,TRBV29-1,TGCAGCGTTGAAGAGTTTGGGGGATACGGGGCCACTGAAGCTTTCTTT,CSVEEFGGYGATEAFF
NA,TRBJ2-1,TRBD1,14,TRBV24-1,TGTGCCACCAGTGAGGGACAGGGAAACAATGAGCAGTTCTTC,CATSEGQGNNEQFF
NA,TRBJ2-1,NA,12,TRBV11-2,TGTGCCAGCAGCTTAGCTCTCAATGGATTGTTCTTC,CASSLALNGLFF
few,TRBJ1-5,TRBD1,15,TRBV12-3/TRBV12-4,TGTGCCAGCAGTACTCTAGAGGGGGCTAATCAGCCCCAGCATTTT,CASSTLEGANQPQHF
NA,TRBJ2-5,NA,15,TRBV7-6,TGTGCCAGCAGCCGAGGGGCCCCCATCCAAGAGACCCAGTACTTC,CASSRGAPIQETQYF
NA,TRBJ2-7,NA,13,TRBV24-1,TGTGCCACCAGTGATACTGGCATGGAGGAGCAGTACTTC,CATSDTGMEEQYF
NA,TRBJ2-7,NA,12,TRBV7-2,TGTGCCAGCAGCCGGGGGAACTACGAGCAGTACTTC,CASSRGNYEQYF
NA,TRBJ2-4,NA,15,TRBV5-1,TGCGCCAGCAGCTTGGCCGCCCAGGCGGGAAACATTCAGTACTTC,CASSLAAQAGNIQYF
NA,TRBJ2-1,NA,21,TRBV4-1,TGCGCCAGCAGCCAAGATTCCGAGGGAGTGGCTGTTCCAAGCTCCTACAATGAGCAGTTCTTC,CASSQDSEGVAVPSSYNEQFF